These 5 T cell receptor beta chains were all obtained from the same sample, sequenced in a study of spatial heterogeneity in lung cancer. Time point indicated: sample taken at primary tumor resection. Whole RNA, isolated from tumor, nontumor lung or frozen PBMC, was sequenced without prior sorting. TCRdb independently ran MiXCR on the 5' RACE reads; one entry per CDR3 protein. The sample lists 13,000 or so distinct CDR3 sequences, 3% to 5% seen once, with more than 40% in the top ten. The sample was PBMCs, taken at surgery. Receptors were obtained from a male donor with early-stage non-small cell lung cancer.

This clonotype was counted ten times or more. The library was prepared for alpha chains; this beta chain is a stray read, so its frequency means little. The rearrangement links TRBV3-1 to TRBJ2-3, with TRBD2 identical over 7 bases. The V and J ends lost 1 base and 5 bases, in that order; junction bases with no gene match: 6. Germline CDR1 is LGHDT and CDR2 is YNNKEL (reference sequence). This CDR3 has 15 residues. CDR3 in DNA: TGTGCCAGCAGCCAAGTAAGCGGGACTTTAGATACGCAGTATTTT. Its translation is CASSQVSGTLDTQYF.

This clonotype has at least ten counts. This beta chain is a stray read from a library made for alpha chains; its abundance is not meaningful. The rearrangement uses TRBV12-3 or TRBV12-4 and TRBJ2-1; unclear D gene. The V and J ends lost 4 bases and 3 bases respectively, with 1 base between them. This CDR3 spans 11 amino acids. The CDR3, as DNA: TGTGCCAGCAGTTACTACAATGAGCAGTTCTTC. Its protein is CASSYYNEQFF.

This clonotype was observed a handful of times. Little can be read into the size of this beta chain, an off-target read in a library designed for alpha chains. The gene calls are TRBV2 and TRBJ2-3; 11 bases match TRBD2. Trimming removed 4 bases from V and 4 bases from J; junction bases left unmatched: 4. This CDR3 region has 15 residues. CDR1 and CDR2 (germline): SNHLY, FYNNEI. Here the CDR3 reads CASSGLAGTPDTQYF. CDR3 in DNA: TGTGCCAGCAGTGGACTAGCGGGGACCCCAGATACGCAGTATTTT.

This clonotype occurred many times. This beta chain came through as a stray read in a library set up for alpha chains, and its size says little. The V gene is TRBV7-9, the J gene TRBJ2-1, with TRBD2 matching 13 bases. Germline assignment: CDR1 SEHNR and CDR2 FQNEAQ (reference sequence). This CDR3 comprises 15 residues. V was pared by 5 bases and J by 8 bases, with 6 bases of the junction left unmatched. The CDR3 sequence is CASSHTSGRADEQFF. The CDR3 DNA sequence: TGTGCCAGCAGCCACACTAGCGGGAGGGCGGATGAGCAGTTCTTC.

In its sample, this clonotype was seen many times. Since the library was made to target alpha chains, this beta chain is a stray read and its abundance is not meaningful. The chain uses TRBV5-1 and TRBJ1-1; possible D gene TRBD1, 6 bases. The V end lost 0 bases, the J end lost 1 base, and 7 bases lay between the germline ends. CDR1 SGHRS and CDR2 YFSETQ come from the germline V gene. The CDR3 totals 14 residues. CDR3: CASSLGTENTEAFF. The CDR3, as DNA: TGCGCCAGCAGCTTGGGGACAGAGAACACTGAAGCTTTCTTT.